Shown below are 20 T cell receptor beta chains from a single sample sequenced in a study of cytomegalovirus exposure and HLA in healthy donors. The PCR had 60 Vbeta and 13 Jbeta primers. The protocol was immunoSEQ multiplex PCR, while the TCRdb copy is restricted to in-frame clones and leaves out a portion. The repertoire includes roughly 290,000 clones, 80% of them detected once, and less than 0.4% sits in the top ten. The sample taken for sequencing was PBMCs. The receptors stem from a girl aged 2 to 9 in good health and CMV-seronegative.

The gene calls are TRBV5-1 and TRBJ1-2, with a weak D call TRBD1 (5 bases). Germline V gene lookup returns CDR1 SGHRS and CDR2 YFSETQ. This CDR3 region has 18 residues. Deletions cut 1 base from V and 3 bases from J, with 22 bases between. Here the CDR3 reads CASSLTPWDGGRDYGYTF. CDR3 bases: TGCGCCAGCAGCTTGACCCCATGGGACGGCGGGAGGGACTATGGCTACACCTTC.

The chain is built from TRBV6-1 and TRBJ2-1, with TRBD2 matching over 11 bases. The CDR3 has 18 amino acids. With 3 bases clipped from V and 6 bases from J, the junction kept 13 bases outside the gene matches. CDR1 MNHNS and CDR2 SASEGT come from the germline V gene. In DNA, the CDR3 is TGTGCCAGCAGTGAGATATTACTAGCGGGAGTTAGGGGCAATGAGCAGTTCTTC. Protein product: CASSEILLAGVRGNEQFF.

The chain has TRBV6-6 and TRBJ1-1; D is undetermined. With 4 bases removed from V and 4 bases from J, the gap between germline ends came to 16 bases. The CDR3 is made up of 15 amino acids. Germline assignment: CDR1 MNHNY and CDR2 SVGAGI (reference sequence). CDR3 sequence (DNA): TGTGCCAGCAGTTCTTCTGGCCAAGGGAGCACTGAAGCTTTCTTT. Its protein is CASSSSGQGSTEAFF.

This clone was seen just once. This chain links TRBV18 with TRBJ1-2; 8 positions match TRBD1. Germline loops: CDR1 KGHSH, CDR2 LQKENI. J was trimmed by 8 bases and V by 3 bases; bases with no gene match: 11. CDR3 length: 15 amino acids. This CDR3 is CASSPGTGHNSGYTF. CDR3 DNA: TGTGCCAGCTCACCTGGGACAGGACATAATAGCGGCTACACCTTC.

The chain uses TRBV28 and TRBJ1-1; D gene ambiguous. Per the germline V gene, CDR1 is MDHEN and CDR2 is SYDVKM. The CDR3 covers 13 residues. Trimming removed 4 bases at V and 1 base at J, with 7 bases between. DNA for the CDR3: TGTGCCAGCAGTTACCCAGAGAACACTGAAGCTTTCTTT. Amino acid sequence: CASSYPENTEAFF.

This clone turned up a few times. DNA for the CDR3: TGTGCCAGCAGTTGGGCAGGGGGTCAGCCCCAGCATTTT. Amino acids: CASSWAGGQPQHF. V is TRBV28 and J is TRBJ1-5; 7 nucleotides line up with TRBD1. The J segment lost 6 bases and the V segment lost 4 bases, leaving 3 bases of the junction unmatched. The CDR3 loop spans 13 amino acids. CDR1 is MDHEN, CDR2 SYDVKM, per germline. The complete variable domain, with remaining parts taken from reference TRBV28 and TRBJ1-5, reads DVKVTQSSRYLVKRTGEKVFLECVQDMDHENMFWYRQDPGLGLRLIYFSYDVKMKEKGDIPEGYSVSREKKERFSLILESASTNQTSMYLCASSWAGGQPQHFGDGTRLSIL.

This rearrangement joins TRBV28 to TRBJ1-2, with a possible D match to TRBD1 (6 bases). Germline V gene sequence: CDR1 MDHEN, CDR2 SYDVKM. CDR3 size: 14 residues. The V and J ends lost 3 bases and 4 bases respectively, with 12 bases between them. CDR3: CASSFWTESYGYTF. In DNA, the CDR3 is TGTGCCAGCAGTTTCTGGACAGAAAGCTATGGCTACACCTTC.

This clone occurred once. The chain is built from TRBV7-3 and TRBJ1-1; D not certain. Germline CDR1 SGHTA, CDR2 FQGTGA. The CDR3 length is 13 residues. Trimming pared 2 bases from V and 1 base from J, leaving 5 bases between. The CDR3 protein is CASSLYRNTEAFF. DNA of the CDR3: TGTGCCAGCAGCTTATATAGGAACACTGAAGCTTTCTTT.

This rearrangement joins TRBV7-9 to TRBJ2-7, with TRBD1 matching 8 bases. Germline CDR1 is SEHNR and CDR2 is FQNEAQ (reference sequence). The CDR3 is 16 residues long. V gave up 5 bases and J gave up 2 bases; unmatched junction bases: 11. CDR3 DNA sequence: TGTGCCAGCAGCCCTGTGGCTGGACAGGGTACCTACGAGCAGTACTTC. As protein: CASSPVAGQGTYEQYF.

V is TRBV10-3 and J is TRBJ1-5, with D possibly being TRBD1 (6 bases). V lost 7 bases and J lost 0, with 16 bases in between. The length of the CDR3 is 16 residues. Germline values: CDR1 ENHRY, CDR2 SYGVKD. The CDR3 reads CAINADRGNSNQPQHF. DNA for the CDR3: TGTGCCATCAATGCTGATAGGGGGAATAGCAATCAGCCCCAGCATTTT.

This chain uses TRBV5-6 with TRBJ2-2; D may be TRBD1 (5 bases). From germline, CDR1 is SGHDT and CDR2 YYEEEE. Trimming cost V 4 bases and J 7 bases, with 11 bases left between them. CDR3 length equals 13 residues. This CDR3 reads CASSPDSVGELFF. The CDR3 DNA sequence: TGTGCCAGCAGCCCCGACAGCGTCGGGGAGCTGTTTTTT.

This clone came up a few times. V is TRBV7-2 and J is TRBJ1-2, with D hard to call. The CDR3 is 15 amino acids. Trimming took 1 base from V and 0 from J, leaving 9 bases between them. Looked up from germline, CDR1 is SGHTA and CDR2 is FQGNSA. In DNA form, the CDR3 reads TGTGCCAGCAGCTTAGGTTCCCCTACTAACTATGGCTACACCTTC. Protein: CASSLGSPTNYGYTF. Full variable domain (rest looked up from reference TRBV7-2 and TRBJ1-2): GAGVSQSPSNKVTEKGKDVELRCDPISGHTALYWYRQSLGQGLEFLIYFQGNSAPDKSGLPSDRFSAERTGGSVSTLTIQRTQQEDSAVYLCASSLGSPTNYGYTFGSGTRLTVV.

The V call is TRBV10-1, the J call TRBJ2-7; 10 bases fit TRBD2. Germline CDR1 reads WNHNN; CDR2 reads SYGVQD (reference sequence). Trimming at V came to 2 bases and at J to 5 bases, leaving 6 bases not matched to a gene. The CDR3 consists of 15 residues. The CDR3 is CASSEVTSGKHEQYF. The CDR3 DNA reads TGCGCCAGCAGTGAGGTTACTAGCGGGAAACACGAGCAGTACTTC.

The chain joins TRBV6-5 to TRBJ2-5, with 8 bases identical to TRBD2. The J segment lost 1 base and the V segment lost 0 bases, leaving 1 base of the junction unmatched. CDR3 length equals 15 residues. CDR1 is MNHEY, CDR2 SVGAGI, per germline. The CDR3 spells CASSYSLAVQETQYF. The CDR3 DNA follows: TGTGCCAGCAGTTACTCACTAGCGGTCCAAGAGACCCAGTACTTC.

In its sample, this clone was seen a few times. The rearrangement joins TRBV5-1 to TRBJ2-3; 14 bases fit TRBD2. V shed 0 bases, J shed 3 bases, and the junction held 3 bases outside the gene matches. The V gene's germline CDR1 is SGHRS and CDR2 YFSETQ. CDR3 length: 17 residues. The CDR3 protein is CASSLEWTSGGTDTQYF. The DNA for the CDR3 is TGCGCCAGCAGCTTGGAGTGGACTAGCGGGGGGACAGATACGCAGTATTTT.

The rearrangement uses TRBV18 and TRBJ2-2, with D maybe TRBD1 (5 bases). The CDR3 contains 14 residues. The V gene lost 1 base and the J gene lost 7 bases, with 10 bases spanning the gap. Germline-derived CDR1 and CDR2 are KGHSH and LQKENI. CDR3 coding DNA: TGTGCCAGCTCACCACAAGGGGCCGGCGGGGAGCTGTTTTTT. As protein: CASSPQGAGGELFF.

The chain joins TRBV12-5 to TRBJ1-5; TRBD1 aligns across 9 bases. The CDR3 runs to 14 residues. The V and J ends lost 5 bases and 7 bases, in that order; junction bases with no gene match: 6. The germline gives CDR1 LGHNT, CDR2 FRNRAP. The CDR3 protein is CASGLETGGQPQHF. The CDR3 region has the DNA TGTGCTAGTGGTCTCGAGACAGGGGGACAGCCCCAGCATTTT.

This clone was counted only a few times. V gene TRBV5-1 combines with J gene TRBJ2-7; maybe TRBD1 (7 bases). This CDR3 has 13 residues. V lost 1 base and J 6 bases, leaving 11 bases between the germline ends. CDR1 SGHRS and CDR2 YFSETQ come from the germline V gene. CDR3 protein: CASSLRQGGEQYF. CDR3 nucleotide sequence: TGCGCCAGCAGCTTGCGGCAGGGGGGCGAGCAGTACTTC. The whole variable domain, filled in from reference TRBV5-1 and TRBJ2-7, reads KAGVTQTPRYLIKTRGQQVTLSCSPISGHRSVSWYQQTPGQGLQFLFEYFSETQRNKGNFPGRFSGRQFSNSRSEMNVSTLELGDSALYLCASSLRQGGEQYFGPGTRLTVT.

V is TRBV21-1 and J is TRBJ1-5. TRBV21-1 is described as a pseudogene. The CDR3 contains 14 residues. CDR3 DNA sequence: TGTGCCAGCAGCCCGGGGGGGAAGGATCAGCCCCAGCATTTT. Translation: CASSPGGKDQPQHF.

The chain recombines TRBV2 with TRBJ1-2; 9 nucleotides line up with TRBD1. The CDR3 is 13 amino acids. Germline lookup yields CDR1 SNHLY and CDR2 FYNNEI. J gave up 8 bases and V 6 bases, and 7 bases lay outside the gene matches. In DNA, the CDR3 is TGTGCCAGCAGCCCCGGGACAGGGAGAGGCTACACCTTC. As protein: CASSPGTGRGYTF.